Given below is one TCR beta chain in context. cDNA synthesis used the whole RNA isolate, giving expressed TCRB sequences. Profiling relied on immunoSEQ multiplex PCR, and the TCRdb table lists in-frame clones only, not all of them. The sample contains 30,000 to 40,000 clones, about 65% of which appear only once. From germline, CDR1 is SGHNT and CDR2 YENEEA. The CDR3 consists of 18 residues. V was clipped by 3 bases and J by 6 bases; unmatched bases: 16. The data originate from a study of beta chain features in type 1 diabetes. J is TRBJ2-4 and V is TRBV11-3, with 8 bases that match TRBD2. This TCR was recovered from a woman in her 30s in good health. Sequencing was done on a sample of Tregs from blood. CDR3 sequence: CASSFFNIGRAEINIQYF. In DNA, the CDR3 is TGTGCCAGCAGCTTTTTTAACATCGGGAGGGCCGAGATAAACATTCAGTACTTC.